This passage covers 31 T cell receptor beta chains from one sample sequenced in a study of control samples from healthy donors and cancer patients. Data came from immunoSEQ multiplex PCR; TCRdb stores just in-frame clones and leaves some out. In the table there are roughly 130,000 clones, around 90% of which are singletons. Sequenced material: blood. Source of these receptors: a man between 18 and 35 years old in good health.

In this sample, this clone turned up once. The DNA of the CDR3 is TGCAGTGCTGGTGGACAGGGGGCTATATCCAAGTACTTC. It is translated as CSAGGQGAISKYF. The rearrangement uses TRBV20-1 and TRBJ2-5; 11 positions match TRBD1. V shed 5 bases, J shed 12 bases, and the junction held 11 bases outside the gene matches. The CDR3 loop spans 13 amino acids. Germline assignment: CDR1 DFQATT and CDR2 SNEGSKA (reference sequence).

This chain connects TRBV5-1 to TRBJ1-6; possible D gene TRBD1, 5 bases. V lost 0 bases and J lost 10, with 14 bases in between. Germline V gene lookup returns CDR1 SGHRS and CDR2 YFSETQ. The CDR3 has 15 amino acids. The CDR3 nucleotides are TGCGCCAGCAGCTTGGATTCAGGGCGATACTCACCCCTCCACTTT. Translation: CASSLDSGRYSPLHF.

This chain connects TRBV5-1 to TRBJ2-7, with 15 bases fitting TRBD2. Germline V gene sequence: CDR1 SGHRS, CDR2 YFSETQ. V was clipped by 2 bases and J by 5 bases; unmatched bases: 5. The CDR3 loop spans 16 amino acids. The CDR3 region is CASSFGTSGRNHEQYV. CDR3 sequence (DNA): TGCGCCAGCAGCTTTGGGACTAGCGGGAGGAACCACGAGCAGTACGTC.

V usage is TRBV7-3 and J usage is TRBJ2-2, with unresolved D. The V end was cut by 1 base, the J end by 5 bases, with 5 bases between. The CDR3 has 13 residues. The germline V gene encodes CDR1 SGHTA and CDR2 FQGTGA. CDR3 sequence: CASSLKVTGELFF. CDR3 nucleotide sequence: TGTGCCAGCAGCTTAAAGGTTACCGGGGAGCTGTTTTTT. Filled out from reference TRBV7-3 and TRBJ2-2, the complete variable domain reads GAGVSQTPSNKVTEKGKYVELRCDPISGHTALYWYRQSLGQGPEFLIYFQGTGAADDSGLPNDRFFAVRPEGSVSTLKIQRTERGDSAVYLCASSLKVTGELFFGEGSRLTVL.

The count of this clone is one. The chain employs TRBV28 and TRBJ2-1; TRBD2 might be the D (5 bases). V lost 2 bases and J lost 8, with 13 bases in between. The V gene's germline CDR1 is MDHEN and CDR2 SYDVKM. The CDR3 length is 14 residues. The CDR3 sequence is CASSLPHGMDEQFF. CDR3 in DNA: TGTGCCAGCAGTTTACCTCACGGGATGGATGAGCAGTTCTTC. The full variable domain, with the rest looked up from reference TRBV28 and TRBJ2-1, is DVKVTQSSRYLVKRTGEKVFLECVQDMDHENMFWYRQDPGLGLRLIYFSYDVKMKEKGDIPEGYSVSREKKERFSLILESASTNQTSMYLCASSLPHGMDEQFFGPGTRLTVL.

The gene calls are TRBV27 and TRBJ1-5; unclear D gene. Trimming cost V 5 bases and J 5 bases, with 10 bases left between them. There are 13 residues in the CDR3. The germline CDR1 and CDR2 sequences are MNHEY and SMNVEV (reference sequence). The CDR3 region is CASSPQLYQPQHF. The CDR3 DNA is TGTGCCAGCAGTCCCCAATTATATCAGCCCCAGCATTTT.

This sequence joins TRBV5-1 and TRBJ2-3, with 8 nucleotides matching TRBD2. CDR1 is SGHRS and CDR2 is YFSETQ in the germline V gene. J gave up 4 bases and V 4 bases, and 14 bases lay outside the gene matches. The CDR3 has 17 residues. CDR3 in DNA: TGCGCCAGCAGCCGCGTCTCAGCGGGAGTGGCCCCAGATACGCAGTATTTT. As protein: CASSRVSAGVAPDTQYF. Variable domain in full (rest from reference TRBV5-1 and TRBJ2-3): KAGVTQTPRYLIKTRGQQVTLSCSPISGHRSVSWYQQTPGQGLQFLFEYFSETQRNKGNFPGRFSGRQFSNSRSEMNVSTLELGDSALYLCASSRVSAGVAPDTQYFGPGTRLTVL.

The rearrangement joins TRBV19 to TRBJ2-5; 14 bases align to TRBD2. The CDR3 is made up of 17 amino acids. The germline V gene encodes CDR1 LNHDA and CDR2 SQIVND (reference sequence). With V trimmed by 9 bases and J by 4 bases, 13 bases remained unmatched. This chain's CDR3 is CASKTSGRAYAPETQYF. For the CDR3, the DNA is TGTGCCAGCAAGACTAGCGGGAGGGCCTATGCCCCAGAGACCCAGTACTTC.

CDR3 DNA: TGTGCCAGCAGCGCGACGACAGGGCGAGAGACCCAGTACTTC. This encodes CASSATTGRETQYF. This chain uses TRBV9 with TRBJ2-5; the match to TRBD1 covers 7 bases. CDR3 length: 14 residues. Germline CDR1 SGDLS, CDR2 YYNGEE. V lost 3 bases and J lost 4; bases outside the gene matches: 6.

The chain has TRBV7-8 and TRBJ2-1; 9 bases fit TRBD2. This CDR3 has 16 amino acids. CDR1 is SGHVS and CDR2 is FQNEAQ in the germline V gene. V shed 0 bases and J 5 bases; nucleotides not matched to a gene: 5. CDR3 in amino acids: CASSLASSGTHNEQFF. CDR3 bases: TGTGCCAGCAGCTTAGCTTCTAGCGGGACCCACAATGAGCAGTTCTTC.

The rearrangement links TRBV7-2 to TRBJ1-4, with unresolved D. V was pared by 1 base and J by 11 bases, with 11 bases between. Germline V gene data show CDR1 as SGHTA and CDR2 as FQGNSA. This CDR3 region has 13 residues. In DNA, the CDR3 is TGTGCCAGCAGCTTAGGACCCGGCGATAAACTGTTTTTT. The encoded protein is CASSLGPGDKLFF.

CDR3 coding DNA: TGTGCCAGCAGCTACCGGGTGGGCTCTGGGGCCAACGTCCTGACTTTC. Amino acids: CASSYRVGSGANVLTF. The V and J genes are TRBV11-3 and TRBJ2-6; D remains unclear. Between the trimmed V and J ends, which lost 4 bases and 0 bases, there was a span of 10 bases. Germline V gene lookup returns CDR1 SGHNT and CDR2 YENEEA. The CDR3 has 16 residues. Filled out from reference TRBV11-3 and TRBJ2-6, the complete variable domain reads EAGVVQSPRYKIIEKKQPVAFWCNPISGHNTLYWYLQNLGQGPELLIRYENEEAVDDSQLPKDRFSAERLKGVDSTLKIQPAELGDSAVYLCASSYRVGSGANVLTFGAGSRLTVL.

This chain connects TRBV23-1 to TRBJ1-5; a possible D gene is TRBD1 (6 bases). TRBV23-1 is an ORF for which the function is uncertain. Between the trimmed V and J ends, which lost 6 bases and 0 bases, there was a span of 24 bases. CDR3 length equals 19 residues. CDR3 in DNA: TGCGCCAGCAGCCCCGGGGGCGGGCAGCTAATACATAGCAATCAGCCCCAGCATTTT. Translation: CASSPGGGQLIHSNQPQHF.

The rearrangement uses TRBV9 and TRBJ1-6; D unclear. Looked up from germline, CDR1 is SGDLS and CDR2 is YYNGEE. V was trimmed by 8 bases and J by 6 bases, leaving 9 bases between them. This CDR3 spans 12 amino acids. CDR3 sequence: CASRSGNSPLHF. CDR3 in DNA: TGTGCCAGTCGTTCGGGTAATTCACCCCTCCACTTT.

This chain links TRBV2 with TRBJ1-5, with 7 bases aligning to TRBD1. This CDR3 comprises 16 residues. Germline CDR1 and CDR2: SNHLY and FYNNEI. With V trimmed by 6 bases and J by 2 bases, 10 bases remained unmatched. Written as DNA, the CDR3 is TGTGCCAGCAGCGGCCAGGGGGATTTGGGCAATCAGCCCCAGCATTTT. This sequence encodes CASSGQGDLGNQPQHF.

The chain couples TRBV6-5 to TRBJ1-5; D is possibly TRBD1 (5 bases). Germline lookup yields CDR1 MNHEY and CDR2 SVGAGI. The CDR3 runs to 12 residues. V was shortened by 8 bases and J by 3 bases, with 8 bases between the two germline ends. The CDR3 nucleotides are TGTGCCAGCGCGGGGCCCAATCAGCCCCAGCATTTT. This encodes CASAGPNQPQHF.

The chain is built from TRBV7-2 and TRBJ1-1; D is perhaps TRBD1 (5 bases). CDR1 and CDR2 from the germline V gene are SGHTA and FQGNSA. The V end lost 3 bases, the J end lost 0 bases, and 8 bases lay between the germline ends. The CDR3 has 14 residues. In nucleotides, the CDR3 is TGTGCCAGCAGCTTTGGCAGGGTGAACACTGAAGCTTTCTTT. As protein: CASSFGRVNTEAFF.

The rearrangement joins TRBV2 to TRBJ2-7, with unresolved D. Germline V lookup: CDR1 SNHLY, CDR2 FYNNEI. This CDR3 has 15 residues. The V gene lost 1 base and the J gene lost 0 bases, with 10 bases spanning the gap. CDR3 DNA sequence: TGTGCCAGCAGTGAAGTTCGGTTCCCCTCCTACGAGCAGTACGTC. Its translation is CASSEVRFPSYEQYV.

The count of this clone is one. This rearrangement joins TRBV19 to TRBJ1-5, with no clear D. The ends were cut back, 10 bases at V and 6 bases at J, with 16 bases in the middle. Per germline, CDR1 LNHDA and CDR2 SQIVND (reference sequence). This CDR3 comprises 13 residues. This CDR3 is CATGEVRSQPQHF. The CDR3 nucleotides read TGTGCCACCGGGGAGGTGAGGAGTCAGCCCCAGCATTTT. Full variable domain (rest looked up from reference TRBV19 and TRBJ1-5): DGGITQSPKYLFRKEGQNVTLSCEQNLNHDAMYWYRQDPGQGLRLIYYSQIVNDFQKGDIAEGYSVSREKKESFPLTVTSAQKNPTAFYLCATGEVRSQPQHFGDGTRLSIL.

This clone was seen just once. Other DNA sequences in the sample encode the same CDR3. The chain uses TRBV19 and TRBJ1-5; TRBD1 matches 10 bases. The CDR3 contains 15 residues. Germline assignment: CDR1 LNHDA and CDR2 SQIVND (reference sequence). The junction had 4 bases not matched to a gene; V was cut back by 6 bases and J by 2 bases. The CDR3 DNA follows: TGTGCCAGTAGCCGGGACAGGGGACGCAATCAGCCCCAGCATTTT. Translation gives CASSRDRGRNQPQHF.

The chain combines TRBV30 with TRBJ1-1, with D unclear. Germline values: CDR1 GTSNPN, CDR2 SVGIG (reference sequence). This CDR3 has 15 residues. V lost 0 bases, J lost 2 bases, and 13 bases lay in between. CDR3 sequence reads: CAWSVTYGDNTEAFF. The DNA for the CDR3 is TGTGCCTGGAGTGTAACCTATGGGGATAACACTGAAGCTTTCTTT.

V usage is TRBV27 and J usage is TRBJ1-2; TRBD1 aligns across 7 bases. V shed 4 bases, J shed 7 bases, and the junction held 9 bases outside the gene matches. Germline loops: CDR1 MNHEY, CDR2 SMNVEV (reference sequence). CDR3 size: 14 residues. The CDR3 protein is CASSSWTGGSGYTF. In DNA form, the CDR3 reads TGTGCCAGCAGTTCATGGACAGGCGGGAGTGGCTACACCTTC.

The chain recombines TRBV5-8 with TRBJ2-7; D unresolved. Per germline, CDR1 SGHTS and CDR2 YDEGEE. Trimming shortened V by 0 bases and J by 0 bases, and 7 bases separated the two germline ends. CDR3 length: 14 amino acids. The CDR3 loop is CASSLDVNSYEQYF. CDR3 nucleotide sequence: TGTGCCAGCAGCTTGGACGTTAACTCCTACGAGCAGTACTTC.

V usage is TRBV6-2 or TRBV6-3 and J usage is TRBJ1-2, with D hard to call. Germline lookup yields CDR1 MNHEY and CDR2 SVGEGT. CDR3 length equals 13 residues. Trimming took 5 bases from V and 2 from J, leaving 9 bases between them. The CDR3 sequence: CASSITRNYGYTF. CDR3 DNA sequence: TGTGCCAGCAGTATCACAAGAAACTATGGCTACACCTTC.

The chain employs TRBV5-1 and TRBJ2-1, with 14 bases that match TRBD2. Germline CDR1 reads SGHRS; CDR2 reads YFSETQ. The CDR3 has 16 amino acids. Trimming removed 4 bases from V and 7 bases from J; junction bases left unmatched: 7. This CDR3 is CASSAGLAGGSNEQFF. In DNA, the CDR3 is TGCGCCAGCAGCGCCGGACTAGCGGGAGGAAGTAATGAGCAGTTCTTC.

The chain's CDR3 is CASSYGGQGVGEQYF. The CDR3 DNA reads as TGTGCCAGCAGTTACGGCGGACAGGGAGTGGGCGAGCAGTACTTC. This chain uses TRBV6-5 with TRBJ2-7; TRBD1 agrees at 8 bases. Germline V gene lookup returns CDR1 MNHEY and CDR2 SVGAGI. The length of the CDR3 is 15 residues. V trimming: 2 bases; J trimming: 6 bases; junction bases outside the gene matches: 9.

The rearrangement joins TRBV5-1 to TRBJ1-3; TRBD1 is a possible D gene (6 bases). This CDR3 spans 17 amino acids. Germline V gene data show CDR1 as SGHRS and CDR2 as YFSETQ. Trimming removed 10 bases from V and 1 base from J, with 24 bases in between. CDR3 region: CAYSRSRGEESGNTIYF. The CDR3 region has the DNA TGCGCCTACAGCCGCTCGAGGGGGGAAGAATCTGGAAACACCATATATTTT.

In its sample, this clone was seen once. The CDR3 nucleotides are TGTGCCAGCACGAACTGGGGAGGGGTGGGGGACATTCAGTACTTC. This codes for CASTNWGGVGDIQYF. The chain uses TRBV5-6 and TRBJ2-4, with TRBD2 matching 7 bases. Trimming took 6 bases from V and 8 from J; bases not matched to a gene: 14. Germline V gene sequence: CDR1 SGHDT, CDR2 YYEEEE. This CDR3 has 15 residues. Full variable domain (remainder filled in from reference TRBV5-6 and TRBJ2-4): DAGVTQSPTHLIKTRGQQVTLRCSPKSGHDTVSWYQQALGQGPQFIFQYYEEEERQRGNFPDRFSGHQFPNYSSELNVNALLLGDSALYLCASTNWGGVGDIQYFGAGTRLSVL.

The chain carries TRBV7-9 and TRBJ2-3, with 13 nucleotides matching TRBD2. V was pared by 5 bases and J by 3 bases, with 8 bases of the junction left unmatched. This CDR3 is 17 amino acids long. Germline CDR1 reads SEHNR; CDR2 reads FQNEAQ (reference sequence). CDR3 DNA sequence: TGTGCCAGCAGCCCTCCCGGGACTAGCGGGAATACAGATACGCAGTATTTT. Its translation is CASSPPGTSGNTDTQYF.

The CDR3 reads CASRMTISNQPQHF. In nucleotides, the CDR3 is TGTGCCAGTAGGATGACAATTAGCAATCAGCCCCAGCATTTT. The chain is built from TRBV19 and TRBJ1-5; D remains ambiguous. This CDR3 has 14 residues. Germline lookup yields CDR1 LNHDA and CDR2 SQIVND (reference sequence). The ends were cut back, 6 bases at V and 0 bases at J, with 9 bases in the middle.

This clone came up once. This rearrangement joins TRBV6-4 to TRBJ2-3, with D possibly TRBD1 on 6 matching bases. Deletions cut 4 bases from V and 1 base from J, with 12 bases between. The CDR3 extends over 15 amino acids. Germline V gene data show CDR1 as MRHNA and CDR2 as SNTAGT. CDR3 loop: CASSAVGGGTDTQYF. CDR3 coding DNA: TGTGCCAGCAGTGCCGTAGGGGGTGGCACAGATACGCAGTATTTT.